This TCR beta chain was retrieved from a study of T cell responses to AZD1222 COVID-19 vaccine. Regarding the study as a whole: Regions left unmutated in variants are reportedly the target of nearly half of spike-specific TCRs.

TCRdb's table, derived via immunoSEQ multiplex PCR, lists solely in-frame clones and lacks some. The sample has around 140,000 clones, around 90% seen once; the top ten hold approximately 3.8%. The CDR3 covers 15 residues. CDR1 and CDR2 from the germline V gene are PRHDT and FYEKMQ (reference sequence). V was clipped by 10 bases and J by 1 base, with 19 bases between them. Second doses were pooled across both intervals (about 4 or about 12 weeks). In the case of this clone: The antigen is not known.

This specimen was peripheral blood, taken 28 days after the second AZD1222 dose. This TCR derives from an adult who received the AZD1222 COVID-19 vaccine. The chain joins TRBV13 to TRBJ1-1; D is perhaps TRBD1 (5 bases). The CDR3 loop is CATRQGAPRNTEAFF. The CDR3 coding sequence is TGTGCCACCCGACAAGGGGCCCCTAGGAACACTGAAGCTTTCTTT.